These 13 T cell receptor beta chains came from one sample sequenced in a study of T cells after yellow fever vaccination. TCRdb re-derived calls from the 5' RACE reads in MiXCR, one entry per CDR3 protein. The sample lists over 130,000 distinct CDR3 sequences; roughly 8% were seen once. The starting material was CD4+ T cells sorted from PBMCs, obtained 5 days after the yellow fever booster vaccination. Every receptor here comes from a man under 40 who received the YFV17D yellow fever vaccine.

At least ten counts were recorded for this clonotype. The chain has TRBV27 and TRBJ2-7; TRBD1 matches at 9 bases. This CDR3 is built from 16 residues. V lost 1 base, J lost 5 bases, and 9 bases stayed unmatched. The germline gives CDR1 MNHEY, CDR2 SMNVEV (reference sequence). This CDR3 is CASSLFAGQGFNEQYF. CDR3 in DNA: TGTGCCAGCAGTTTATTCGCTGGACAGGGGTTCAACGAGCAGTACTTC.

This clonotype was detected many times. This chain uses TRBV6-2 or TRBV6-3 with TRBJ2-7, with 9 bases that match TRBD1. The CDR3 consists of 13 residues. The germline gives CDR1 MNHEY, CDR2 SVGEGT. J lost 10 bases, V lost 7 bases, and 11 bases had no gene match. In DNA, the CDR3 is TGTGCCAGCAATCCTACCGGGACAGGGAACCAGTACTTC. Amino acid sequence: CASNPTGTGNQYF.

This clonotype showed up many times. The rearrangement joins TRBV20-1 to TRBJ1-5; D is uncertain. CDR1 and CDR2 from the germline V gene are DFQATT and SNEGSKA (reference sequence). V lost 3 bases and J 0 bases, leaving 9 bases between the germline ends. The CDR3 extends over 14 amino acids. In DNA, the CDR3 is TGCAGTGCTAGTCATCAGAATAGCAATCAGCCCCAGCATTTT. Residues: CSASHQNSNQPQHF.

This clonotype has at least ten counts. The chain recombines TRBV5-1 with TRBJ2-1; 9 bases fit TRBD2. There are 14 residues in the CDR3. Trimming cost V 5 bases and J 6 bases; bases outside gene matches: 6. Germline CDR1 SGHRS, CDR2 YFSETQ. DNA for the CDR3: TGCGCCAGCAGGTTAGCGGGAGCGTCCAATGAGCAGTTCTTC. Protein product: CASRLAGASNEQFF. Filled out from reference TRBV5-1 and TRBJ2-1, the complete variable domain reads KAGVTQTPRYLIKTRGQQVTLSCSPISGHRSVSWYQQTPGQGLQFLFEYFSETQRNKGNFPGRFSGRQFSNSRSEMNVSTLELGDSALYLCASRLAGASNEQFFGPGTRLTVL.

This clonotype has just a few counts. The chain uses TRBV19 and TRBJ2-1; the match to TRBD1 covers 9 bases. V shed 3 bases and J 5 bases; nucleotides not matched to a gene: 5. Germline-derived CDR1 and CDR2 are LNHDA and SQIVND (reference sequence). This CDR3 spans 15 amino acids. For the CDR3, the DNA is TGTGCCAGTAGTATGGAGGGACAGGGTCACAATGAGCAGTTCTTC. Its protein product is CASSMEGQGHNEQFF. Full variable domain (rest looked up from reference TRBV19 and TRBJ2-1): DGGITQSPKYLFRKEGQNVTLSCEQNLNHDAMYWYRQDPGQGLRLIYYSQIVNDFQKGDIAEGYSVSREKKESFPLTVTSAQKNPTAFYLCASSMEGQGHNEQFFGPGTRLTVL.

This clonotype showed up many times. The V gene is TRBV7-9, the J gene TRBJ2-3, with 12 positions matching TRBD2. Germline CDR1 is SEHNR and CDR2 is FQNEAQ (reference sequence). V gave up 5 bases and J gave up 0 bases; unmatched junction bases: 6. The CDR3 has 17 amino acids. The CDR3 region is CASSPLAGGLSTDTQYF. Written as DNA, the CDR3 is TGTGCCAGCAGCCCTCTAGCGGGAGGGCTTAGCACAGATACGCAGTATTTT.

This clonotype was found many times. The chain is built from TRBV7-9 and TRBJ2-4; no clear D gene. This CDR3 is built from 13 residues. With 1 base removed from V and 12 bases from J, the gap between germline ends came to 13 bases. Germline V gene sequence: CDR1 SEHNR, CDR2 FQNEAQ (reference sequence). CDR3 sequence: CASSLGQLVTQYF. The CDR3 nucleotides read TGTGCCAGCAGCTTAGGGCAGTTGGTAACTCAGTACTTC.

In DNA form, the CDR3 reads TGCGCCAGCAGGAACGTAGGGACAGGGGTACTAGCGGGCAATTCTAGCTACAATGAGCAGTTCTTC. Translated: CASRNVGTGVLAGNSSYNEQFF. The chain recombines TRBV10-1 with TRBJ2-1; maybe TRBD1 (10 bases). Germline V lookup: CDR1 WNHNN, CDR2 SYGVQD (reference sequence). The length of the CDR3 is 22 residues. V lost 6 bases to trimming and J lost 3 bases, with 36 bases between them.

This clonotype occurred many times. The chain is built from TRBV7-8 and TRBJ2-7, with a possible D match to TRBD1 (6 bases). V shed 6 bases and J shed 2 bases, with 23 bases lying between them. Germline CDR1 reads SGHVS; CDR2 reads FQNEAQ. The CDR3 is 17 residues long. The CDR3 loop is CASSYPRDKDITYEQYF. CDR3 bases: TGTGCCAGCAGTTATCCTCGGGACAAAGATATCACCTACGAGCAGTACTTC.

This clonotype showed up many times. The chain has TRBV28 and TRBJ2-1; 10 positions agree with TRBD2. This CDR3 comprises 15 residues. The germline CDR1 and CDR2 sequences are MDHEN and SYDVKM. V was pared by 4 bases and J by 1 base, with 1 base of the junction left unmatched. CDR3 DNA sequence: TGTGCCAGCAGTTCTAGCGGGAGATCCTACAATGAGCAGTTCTTC. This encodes CASSSSGRSYNEQFF.

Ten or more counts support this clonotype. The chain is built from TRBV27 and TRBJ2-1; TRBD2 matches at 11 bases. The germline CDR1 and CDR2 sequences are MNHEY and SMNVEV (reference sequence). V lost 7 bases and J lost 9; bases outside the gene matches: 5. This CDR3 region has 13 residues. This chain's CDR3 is CASTSTSGTEQFF. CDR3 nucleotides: TGTGCCAGCACGTCGACTAGCGGGACTGAGCAGTTCTTC.

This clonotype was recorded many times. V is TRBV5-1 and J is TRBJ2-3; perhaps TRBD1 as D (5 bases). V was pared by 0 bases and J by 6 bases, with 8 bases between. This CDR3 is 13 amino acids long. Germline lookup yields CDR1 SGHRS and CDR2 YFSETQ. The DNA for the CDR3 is TGCGCCAGCAGCTTGGGACCAGGGGATACGCAGTATTTT. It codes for CASSLGPGDTQYF.

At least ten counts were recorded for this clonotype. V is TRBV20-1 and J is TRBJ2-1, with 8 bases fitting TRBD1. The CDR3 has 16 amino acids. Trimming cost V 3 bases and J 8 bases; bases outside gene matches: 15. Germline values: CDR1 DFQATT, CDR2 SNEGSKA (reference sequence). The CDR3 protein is CSASPDRGMVSDEQFF. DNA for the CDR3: TGCAGTGCTAGTCCAGACAGGGGAATGGTATCGGATGAGCAGTTCTTC.